This T cell receptor beta chain came from a study of Graves' ophthalmopathy and Graves' hyperthyroidism. General observations from the study: Most thyroid-expanded clonotypes exceeding 0.001 frequency were also found in blood.

This clonotype was found many times. Its antigen is currently unknown. RNA transcripts served as template for amplifying TCR beta CDR3 sequences. First-round RT-PCR employed HTBI primers, with a second-round multiplex PCR after it. MiXCR, applied by TCRdb to the multiplex PCR reads, yields one record per CDR3 protein. The table shows over a million distinct CDR3 sequences, with about 40% occurring only once. The V end was cut by 7 bases, the J end by 1 base, with 10 bases between. Germline loops: CDR1 LNHDA, CDR2 SQIVND (reference sequence). CDR3 length equals 13 residues. The TCR sequence derives from an adult man with Graves' hyperthyroidism. Sequenced: peripheral blood or thyroid tissue (not recorded which). The V call is TRBV19, the J call TRBJ2-5, with D perhaps TRBD1 (6 bases). The CDR3 loop is CASTGVGQETQYF. For the CDR3, the DNA is TGTGCCAGTACAGGGGTGGGCCAAGAGACCCAGTACTTC. The whole variable domain, remainder taken from reference TRBV19 and TRBJ2-5, is DGGITQSPKYLFRKEGQNVTLSCEQNLNHDAMYWYRQDPGQGLRLIYYSQIVNDFQKGDIAEGYSVSREKKESFPLTVTSAQKNPTAFYLCASTGVGQETQYFGPGTRLLVL.